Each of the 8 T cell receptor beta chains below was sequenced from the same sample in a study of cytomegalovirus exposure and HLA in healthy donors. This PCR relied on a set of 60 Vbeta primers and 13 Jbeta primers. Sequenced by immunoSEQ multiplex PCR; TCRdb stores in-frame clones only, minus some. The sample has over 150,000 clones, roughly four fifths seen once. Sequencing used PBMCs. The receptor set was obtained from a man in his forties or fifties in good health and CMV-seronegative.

The CDR3 bases are TGTGCCAGCAGCCACAGGGTTATCGCGGATACGCAGTATTTT. This translates into CASSHRVIADTQYF. The genes are TRBV11-2 and TRBJ2-3; D possibly corresponds to TRBD1 (6 bases). In germline, CDR1 is SGHAT, CDR2 FQNNGV. Trimming cost V 5 bases and J 6 bases, with 15 bases left between them. CDR3 length: 14 amino acids.

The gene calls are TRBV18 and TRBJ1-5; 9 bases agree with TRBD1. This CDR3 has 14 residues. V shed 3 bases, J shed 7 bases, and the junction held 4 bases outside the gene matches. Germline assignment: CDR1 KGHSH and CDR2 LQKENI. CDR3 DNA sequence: TGTGCCAGCTCACCGGGACAGGGTAGCCAGCCCCAGCATTTT. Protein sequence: CASSPGQGSQPQHF.

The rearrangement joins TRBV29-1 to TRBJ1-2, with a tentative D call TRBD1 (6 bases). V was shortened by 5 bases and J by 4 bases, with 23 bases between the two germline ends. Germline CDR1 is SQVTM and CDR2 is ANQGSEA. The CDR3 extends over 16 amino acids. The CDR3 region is CSVLGTLGGLIYGYTF. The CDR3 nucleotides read TGCAGCGTTCTCGGGACTTTGGGGGGGCTCATCTATGGCTACACCTTC.

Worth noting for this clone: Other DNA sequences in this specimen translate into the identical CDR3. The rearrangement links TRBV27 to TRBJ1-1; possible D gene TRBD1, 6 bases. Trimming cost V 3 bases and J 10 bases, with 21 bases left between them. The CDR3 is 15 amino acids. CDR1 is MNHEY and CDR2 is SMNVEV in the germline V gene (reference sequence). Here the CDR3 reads CASSLQGSSPLGAFF. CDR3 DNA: TGTGCCAGCAGTTTGCAGGGGTCGTCACCCTTGGGAGCTTTCTTT.

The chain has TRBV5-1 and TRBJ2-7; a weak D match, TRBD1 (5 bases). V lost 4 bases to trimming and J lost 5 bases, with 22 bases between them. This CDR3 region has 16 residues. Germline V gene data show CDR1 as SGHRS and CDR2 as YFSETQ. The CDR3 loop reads CASSTQPGSTVDEQYF. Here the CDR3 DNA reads TGCGCCAGCAGCACCCAACCAGGGTCGACGGTAGACGAGCAGTACTTC.

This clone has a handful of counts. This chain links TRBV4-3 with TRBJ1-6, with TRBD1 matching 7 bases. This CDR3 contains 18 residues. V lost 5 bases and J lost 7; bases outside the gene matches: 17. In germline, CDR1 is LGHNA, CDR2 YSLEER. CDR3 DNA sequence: TGCGCCAGCAGCACCCGACGACCAGGGGGTCTCGGCAATTCACCCCTCCACTTT. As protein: CASSTRRPGGLGNSPLHF.

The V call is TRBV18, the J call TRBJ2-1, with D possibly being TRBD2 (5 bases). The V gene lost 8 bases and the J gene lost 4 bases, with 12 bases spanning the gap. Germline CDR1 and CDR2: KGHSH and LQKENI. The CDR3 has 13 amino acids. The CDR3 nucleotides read TGTGCCAGCCGCTCTCTAGCATACAATGAGCAGTTCTTC. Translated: CASRSLAYNEQFF.

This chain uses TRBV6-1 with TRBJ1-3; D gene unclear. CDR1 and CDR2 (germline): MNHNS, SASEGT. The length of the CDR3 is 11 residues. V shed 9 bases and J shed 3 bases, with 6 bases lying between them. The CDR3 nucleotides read TGTGCCAGTTTCTATGGAAACACCATATATTTT. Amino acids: CASFYGNTIYF.